Sequencing of this TCR beta chain was carried out in a study of T cell responses to AZD1222 COVID-19 vaccine. The trim removed 0 bases at V and 4 bases at J, leaving 4 bases unmatched. Per the germline V gene, CDR1 is SGHTS and CDR2 is YDEGEE. The CDR3 is 17 amino acids. Libraries were prepared by immunoSEQ multiplex PCR; TCRdb keeps only in-frame clonotypes and omits some of them. There are about 150,000 clones in the sample; around nine tenths occur only once, and approximately 1.5% lies in the top ten. The chain employs TRBV5-8 and TRBJ2-2, with 12 bases fitting TRBD2. The sequence was obtained from an adult in good health. Material: peripheral blood, obtained on day 0 of AZD1222 vaccination. The CDR3 spells CASSLASGGAVTGELFF. The DNA for the CDR3 is TGTGCCAGCAGCTTGGCTAGCGGGGGGGCCGTCACCGGGGAGCTGTTTTTT.